The T cell receptor (beta chain) under discussion was sequenced for a study of blood T cell repertoires in COVID-19. This clone was found once. Sequenced by immunoSEQ multiplex PCR; TCRdb stores in-frame clones only, minus some. The sample carries 160,000 or so clones, about four fifths recorded once. The CDR3 loop spans 16 amino acids. Germline V gives CDR1 SGHVS, CDR2 FNYEAQ. The V gene end was trimmed by 0 bases and the J gene end by 5 bases; junction bases not matched to a gene: 2. The sequenced sample consisted of PBMCs or T cells enriched from blood (not recorded which). The rearrangement uses TRBV7-6 and TRBJ2-2, with TRBD1 identical over 11 bases. The receptor's source is a man aged 55 to 69 who had recovered from COVID-19. The CDR3 DNA sequence: TGTGCCAGCAGCTTAGCCGGGACAGGGGGTACCGGGGAGCTGTTTTTT. Residues: CASSLAGTGGTGELFF. Using reference TRBV7-6 and TRBJ2-2 for the parts outside the CDR3, the full variable domain is GAGVSQSPRYKVTKRGQDVALRCDPISGHVSLYWYRQALGQGPEFLTYFNYEAQQDKSGLPNDRFSAERPEGSISTLTIQRTEQRDSAMYRCASSLAGTGGTGELFFGEGSRLTVL.